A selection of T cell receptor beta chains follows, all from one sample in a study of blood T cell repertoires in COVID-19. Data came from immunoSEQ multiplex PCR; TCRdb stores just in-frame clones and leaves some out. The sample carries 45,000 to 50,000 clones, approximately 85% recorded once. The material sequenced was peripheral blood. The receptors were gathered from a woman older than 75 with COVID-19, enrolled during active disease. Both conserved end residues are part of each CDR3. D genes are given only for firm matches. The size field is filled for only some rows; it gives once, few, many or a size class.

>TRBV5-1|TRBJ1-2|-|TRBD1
TGCGCCAGCAGTATACAGGGGGTGACCTATGGCTACACCTTC
CASSIQGVTYGYTF
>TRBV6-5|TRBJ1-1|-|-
TGTGCCAGCAGTTTACAGGGTCGGGACACTGAAGCTTTCTTT
CASSLQGRDTEAFF
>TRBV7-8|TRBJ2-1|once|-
TGTGCCAGCAGTTCGTTCGGGGAGCAGTTCTTC
CASSSFGEQFF
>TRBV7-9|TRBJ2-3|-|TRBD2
TGTGCCAGCAGCTTAAAGACTAGCGTGGATACGCAGTATTTT
CASSLKTSVDTQYF
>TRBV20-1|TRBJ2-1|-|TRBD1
TGCAGTGCTAGTGATCTAGGGACAGGGGGCGGGGATGAGCAGTTCTTC
CSASDLGTGGGDEQFF
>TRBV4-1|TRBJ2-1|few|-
TGCGCCAGCAGCCAGGGTAGCTTCGGGTACAATGAGCAGTTCTTC
CASSQGSFGYNEQFF
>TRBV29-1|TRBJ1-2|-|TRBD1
TGCAGCGTCTTTGGACAGGACTATGGCTACACCTTC
CSVFGQDYGYTF
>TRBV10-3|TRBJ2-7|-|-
TGTGCCATCGCTTGGGGGGAGAGCTCCTACGAGCAGTACTTC
CAIAWGESSYEQYF
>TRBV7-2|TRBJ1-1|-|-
TGTGCCAGCAGCCGAGAGGGGAGGGGTACGGCTTTCTTT
CASSREGRGTAFF
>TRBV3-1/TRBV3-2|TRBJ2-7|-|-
TGTGCCAGCAGCCAAGCGTGGGCATGCCCCGGTGGGGAGCAGTACTTC
CASSQAWACPGGEQYF
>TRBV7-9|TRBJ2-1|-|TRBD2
TGTGCCAGCAGCTTTACTAGCGGGAGTCAGATCTACAATGAGCAGTTCTTC
CASSFTSGSQIYNEQFF
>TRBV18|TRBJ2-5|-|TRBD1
TGTGCCAGCTCACCGATGGTGTTGACCGGGACAGGGGGGGGAGAGACCCAGTACTTC
CASSPMVLTGTGGGETQYF
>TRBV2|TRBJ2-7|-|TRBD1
TGTGCCAGCATAAGGGACAGGGGGGCCTACGAGCAGTACTTC
CASIRDRGAYEQYF
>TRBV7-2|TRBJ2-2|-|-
TGTGCCAGCAGCTTAGACAGGGTCGGGGAGCTGTTTTTT
CASSLDRVGELFF
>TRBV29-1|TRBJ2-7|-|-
TGCAGCGTTGAGGGAGGATCGAGGGTGGACGAGCAGTACTTC
CSVEGGSRVDEQYF
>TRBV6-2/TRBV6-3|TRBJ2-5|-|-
TGTGCCAGCAGCCTAACAGGGTTCGGAGAGACCCAGTACTTC
CASSLTGFGETQYF
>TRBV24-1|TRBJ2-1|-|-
TGTGCCACCAGTGATGCACAGGGTCCCCGGGTCAATGAGCAGTTCTTC
CATSDAQGPRVNEQFF
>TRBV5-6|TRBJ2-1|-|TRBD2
TGTGCCAGCAGCCAGAGTGCCGGGACTAGCGGTTCCTACAATGAGCAGTTCTTC
CASSQSAGTSGSYNEQFF
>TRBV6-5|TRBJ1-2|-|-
TGTGCCAGCAGCGACAAGTATGGCTACACCTTC
CASSDKYGYTF
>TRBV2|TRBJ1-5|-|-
TGTGCCAGCAGCGTAACTGGCGGACAAAGCAATCAGCCCCAGCATTTT
CASSVTGGQSNQPQHF
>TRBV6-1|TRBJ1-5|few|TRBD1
TGTGCCAGCAGTGACCAGACAGGGGGAATATATAGCAATCAGCCCCAGCATTTT
CASSDQTGGIYSNQPQHF
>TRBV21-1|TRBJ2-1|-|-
TGTGCCAGCAGCAAAAAACAAACTCCGGGTGAGCAGTTCTTC
CASSKKQTPGEQFF
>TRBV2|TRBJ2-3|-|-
TGTGCCAGCAGTGAGGGCCCCACAGATACGCAGTATTTT
CASSEGPTDTQYF
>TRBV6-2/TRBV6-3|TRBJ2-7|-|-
TGTGCCAGCAGTCAAAGGACTGGTTCTTCTAATTACGAGCAGTACTTC
CASSQRTGSSNYEQYF
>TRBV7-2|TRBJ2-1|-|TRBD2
TGTGCCAGCAGCTTAAGGACTAGCAATTGGGAGCAGTTCTTC
CASSLRTSNWEQFF
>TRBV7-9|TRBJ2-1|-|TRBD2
TGTGCCAGCGGTAAGGTAGCGGGACACAATGAGCAGTTCTTC
CASGKVAGHNEQFF
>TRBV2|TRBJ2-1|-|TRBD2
TGTGCCAGCAGGGGACTAGCGGGCGCTTTATACAATGAGCAGTTCTTC
CASRGLAGALYNEQFF
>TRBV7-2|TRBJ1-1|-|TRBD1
TGTGCCAGCAGCTTAAAGACAGGGATCCCTGAAGCTTTCTTT
CASSLKTGIPEAFF
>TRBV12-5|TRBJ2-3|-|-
TGTGCTAGTGGTTTGGACTTCACCACAGATACGCAGTATTTT
CASGLDFTTDTQYF
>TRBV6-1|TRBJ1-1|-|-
TGTGCCAGCAGTTATGGCCCCTTGAACACTGAAGCTTTCTTT
CASSYGPLNTEAFF
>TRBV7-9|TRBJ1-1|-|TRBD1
TGTGCCAGCAGCTTATCGGCAGGGGGGCTATACGGCGCTGAAGCTTTCTTT
CASSLSAGGLYGAEAFF
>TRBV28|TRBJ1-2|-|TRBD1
TGTGCCAGCAGTTTAGTTCCGGACAGGGGTTTCGCTTCGCGCGGCTACACCTTC
CASSLVPDRGFASRGYTF
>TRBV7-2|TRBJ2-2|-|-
TGTGCCAGCAGCTTTCGGGGCACCGGGGAGCTGTTTTTT
CASSFRGTGELFF
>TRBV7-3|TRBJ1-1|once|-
TGTGCCAGCAGCACAAGTTCGGGTAACACTGAAGCTTTCTTT
CASSTSSGNTEAFF
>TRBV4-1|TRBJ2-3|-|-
TGCGCCAGCAGCCAAGATAGATCAAGCACAGATACGCAGTATTTT
CASSQDRSSTDTQYF
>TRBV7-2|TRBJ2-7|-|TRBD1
TGTGCCAGCACCGGGACAGGGAAATTCTACGAGCAGTACTTC
CASTGTGKFYEQYF
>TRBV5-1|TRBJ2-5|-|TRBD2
TGCGCCAGCAGCTTGGTCGGGGGGGTCCAAGAGACCCAGTACTTC
CASSLVGGVQETQYF
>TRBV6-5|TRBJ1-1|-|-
TGTGCCAGCAGTTACCAGATGAACACTGAAGCTTTCTTT
CASSYQMNTEAFF
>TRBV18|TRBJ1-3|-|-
TGTGCCAGCTCACCACCAGGCGGAGGAAACACCATATATTTT
CASSPPGGGNTIYF
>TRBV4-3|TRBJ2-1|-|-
TGCGCCAGCAGCCAGGCTCTACAGGGATCAAACAATGAGCAGTTCTTC
CASSQALQGSNNEQFF
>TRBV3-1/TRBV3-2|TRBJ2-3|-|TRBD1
TGTGCCAGCAGCCAGCGGACAGGAGATACGCAGTATTTT
CASSQRTGDTQYF
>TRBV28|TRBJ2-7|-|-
TGTGCCAGCCGAAAAAGAAAGGGGGAGCAGTACTTC
CASRKRKGEQYF
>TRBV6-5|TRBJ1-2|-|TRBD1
TGTGCCAGCAGTTATACAGGGGTGGGCTACACCTTC
CASSYTGVGYTF
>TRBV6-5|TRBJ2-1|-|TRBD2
TGTGCCAGCAGTTCCGGACTAGCGGGAGTCAATGAGCAGTTCTTC
CASSSGLAGVNEQFF
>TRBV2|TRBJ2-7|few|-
TGTGCCAGCAGTGAAAGTTACGGCTCCTACGAGCAGTACTTC
CASSESYGSYEQYF
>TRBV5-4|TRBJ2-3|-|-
TGTGCCAGCAGCTTGGGGGGCGCCTCAGGGATAGTTTTGCCAGATACGCAGTATTTT
CASSLGGASGIVLPDTQYF
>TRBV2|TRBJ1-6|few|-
TGTGCCAGCTCACAGGGCGGGTCGGGGAATTCACCCCTCCACTTT
CASSQGGSGNSPLHF
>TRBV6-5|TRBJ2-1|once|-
TGTGCCAGCGGTCGACAGGGAGGTGAGCAGTTCTTC
CASGRQGGEQFF